This is a list of T cell receptor beta chains from one sample in a study of post-analysis software for immune sequencing data. TCRdb fed the PCR reads into MiXCR, producing one record per CDR3 protein. The profile shows hundreds of thousands of distinct CDR3 sequences, just under 30% of them singletons. Specimen: blood. The receptors derive from a girl aged 5 to 17 with multiple sclerosis. The CDR3 runs from the conserved cysteine through the conserved F or W. A D gene is named only where the DNA matches it firmly. Not all rows give a size; the values are once, few, many and, for expanded clones, a class.

d_call clone_size j_call v_call cdr3_length cdr3_aa cdr3_nt
- - TRBJ1-4 TRBV20-1 15 CSATPGTTANEKLFF TGCAGTGCTACCCCTGGGACGACGGCTAATGAAAAACTGTTTTTT
- few TRBJ2-5 TRBV6-1 13 CASSETYQETQYF TGTGCCAGCAGTGAAACTTACCAAGAGACCCAGTACTTC
- many TRBJ2-1 TRBV20-1 11 CSASPSNEQFF TGCAGTGCTAGCCCTAGCAATGAGCAGTTCTTC
TRBD2 - TRBJ2-7 TRBV4-1 21 CASSHTTGPQDRTSGQYEQYF TGCGCCAGCAGCCATACTACAGGCCCGCAAGATCGGACTAGCGGACAATACGAGCAGTACTTC
TRBD1 - TRBJ2-5 TRBV20-1 13 CSARVDRVETQYF TGCAGTGCTAGAGTTGACAGGGTGGAGACCCAGTACTTC
- - TRBJ1-5 TRBV20-1 13 CSATQGRGQPQHF TGCAGTGCAACCCAGGGGAGAGGTCAGCCCCAGCATTTT
TRBD1 few TRBJ2-7 TRBV20-1 14 CSATPGQGPLEQYF TGCAGTGCTACACCGGGACAGGGGCCCCTCGAGCAGTACTTC
TRBD2 - TRBJ2-7 TRBV4-3 16 CAGSLARTSGSYEQYF TGCGCCGGCAGCCTAGCTAGGACTAGCGGCTCCTACGAGCAGTACTTC
- - TRBJ1-2 TRBV7-2 13 CASREIQGLGYTF TGTGCCAGCAGGGAGATACAGGGTTTGGGCTACACCTTC
TRBD1 many TRBJ2-1 TRBV18 15 CASSPPGQGYNEQFF TGTGCCAGCTCACCCCCGGGACAGGGGTACAATGAGCAGTTCTTC
- few TRBJ2-1 TRBV5-1 17 CASSSGLRGGREDEQFF TGCGCCAGCAGCTCTGGTCTGAGGGGGGGCCGTGAGGATGAGCAGTTCTTC
- - TRBJ1-2 TRBV7-2 15 CASSLDGQSGYGYTF TGTGCCAGCAGCTTAGACGGGCAGTCAGGCTATGGCTACACCTTC
TRBD2 - TRBJ2-1 TRBV5-1 18 CASKASGRVPERRNEQFF TGCGCCAGCAAGGCTAGCGGGAGGGTCCCCGAGCGGAGAAATGAGCAGTTCTTC
- - TRBJ2-7 TRBV12-3/TRBV12-4 15 CASSPWGSGEYEQYF TGTGCCAGCAGTCCCTGGGGAAGCGGAGAATACGAGCAGTACTTC
TRBD1 once TRBJ1-5 TRBV18 16 CASSLFPGQGYQPQHF TGTGCCAGCTCACTGTTCCCGGGACAGGGTTATCAGCCCCAGCATTTT
- few TRBJ1-2 TRBV4-1 13 CASSQDAGYGYTF TGCGCCAGCAGCCAAGATGCGGGGTATGGCTACACCTTC
TRBD2 few TRBJ2-1 TRBV11-3 14 CASSLGLASNEQFF TGTGCCAGCAGCTTGGGACTAGCGAGCAATGAGCAGTTCTTC